Below, 23 T cell receptor beta chains from the same sample are listed, as sequenced in a study of T cells in localized non-small cell lung cancer. Here immunoSEQ multiplex PCR was the method, and the copy in TCRdb shows in-frame clones only, minus some. The sample shows 45,000 to 55,000 clones, about 80% of them seen only once. This specimen was peripheral blood, taken before any cancer treatment. These receptors came from a man aged 35 to 69 with stage I squamous cell lung carcinoma.

As concerns this clone: An end of the junction differs from the germline gene, which may be a read error. The chain employs TRBV5-3 and TRBJ1-4, with 9 bases matching TRBD1. TRBV5-3 is recorded as an ORF, its role being uncertain. The CDR3 extends over 15 amino acids. The CDR3 sequence: CASSLARTGDEKLFF. CDR3 DNA sequence: TGTGCCAGCAGCTTGGCAAGGACAGGGGATGAAAAACTGTTTTTT.

The gene calls are TRBV30 and TRBJ2-7; a possible D gene is TRBD2 (5 bases). This CDR3 has 14 residues. In germline, CDR1 is GTSNPN, CDR2 SVGIG (reference sequence). Trimming stripped 0 bases from V and 5 bases from J, with 14 bases between. The CDR3, as DNA: TGTGCCTGGAGTGTACGCGGGCTTCGGGACGAGCAGTACTTC. As protein: CAWSVRGLRDEQYF.

This chain connects TRBV5-1 to TRBJ1-4; D ambiguous. The germline gives CDR1 SGHRS, CDR2 YFSETQ. The germline V and J ends were trimmed by 0 bases and 7 bases, with 10 bases remaining between them. This CDR3 has 14 amino acids. CDR3 sequence: CASSLAASTEKLFF. For the CDR3, the DNA is TGCGCCAGCAGCTTGGCAGCCAGTACTGAAAAACTGTTTTTT.

The J gene is TRBJ2-7, the V gene TRBV5-6; 7 bases are shared with TRBD2. The trim removed 0 bases at V and 1 base at J, leaving 7 bases unmatched. CDR1 SGHDT and CDR2 YYEEEE come from the germline V gene. The CDR3 sequence is 16 residues long. DNA for the CDR3: TGTGCCAGCAGCTTGGGTGCGGGAGTCCTATCCTACGAGCAGTACTTC. The encoded protein is CASSLGAGVLSYEQYF.

To note about this clone: One junction end disagrees with the germline gene, perhaps due to a read error. V gene TRBV11-2 combines with J gene TRBJ2-7, with TRBD1 as a possible D gene (8 bases). The CDR3 spans 11 residues. Per the germline V gene, CDR1 is SGHAT and CDR2 is FQNNGV. The CDR3 DNA reads as TGTGCCAGCAGCAGCGGGGACAGGCCTTTCTTC. It yields the protein CASSSGDRPFF. Variable domain in full (rest from reference TRBV11-2 and TRBJ2-7): EAGVAQSPRYKIIEKRQSVAFWCNPISGHATLYWYQQILGQGPKLLIQFQNNGVVDDSQLPKDRFSAERLKGVDSTLKIQPAKLEDSAVYLCASSSGDRPFFGPGTRLTVT.

This clone was found a few times. The rearrangement joins TRBV4-1 to TRBJ2-3; 7 nucleotides agree with TRBD1. This CDR3 region has 16 residues. Germline CDR1 and CDR2: MGHRA and YSYEKL. V shed 4 bases, J shed 2 bases, and the junction held 9 bases outside the gene matches. CDR3 amino acids: CASSRRTGSDTDTQYF. In DNA form, the CDR3 reads TGCGCCAGCAGCCGACGGACAGGATCAGACACAGATACGCAGTATTTT.

The chain recombines TRBV29-1 with TRBJ2-7; 7 nucleotides match TRBD1. Germline V gene data show CDR1 as SQVTM and CDR2 as ANQGSEA. With 7 bases clipped from V and 5 bases from J, the junction kept 14 bases outside the gene matches. This CDR3 spans 14 amino acids. This CDR3 reads CSGSPDGTENEQYF. The CDR3 DNA is TGCAGCGGCTCTCCTGACGGGACAGAAAACGAGCAGTACTTC.

J is TRBJ2-5 and V is TRBV9; 10 bases align to TRBD1. The CDR3 has 15 amino acids. In germline, CDR1 is SGDLS, CDR2 YYNGEE. After removal of 4 bases from V and 5 bases from J, the junction contained 8 bases not matched to a gene. CDR3 in amino acids: CASSKSGGQGETQYF. Written as DNA, the CDR3 is TGTGCCAGCAGCAAGTCAGGGGGACAGGGGGAGACCCAGTACTTC.

The V gene is TRBV19, the J gene TRBJ2-7; D possibly corresponds to TRBD2 (6 bases). V was clipped by 7 bases and J by 9 bases, with 22 bases between them. In germline, CDR1 is LNHDA, CDR2 SQIVND (reference sequence). CDR3 size: 14 residues. CDR3 in amino acids: CASNRGLPEHPQYF. As DNA, the CDR3 is TGTGCCAGTAACCGGGGACTCCCTGAGCATCCGCAGTACTTC.

The rearrangement links TRBV2 to TRBJ1-2; TRBD1 aligns across 10 bases. V lost 4 bases and J lost 4; bases outside the gene matches: 6. The CDR3 is 15 amino acids. CDR1 and CDR2 from the germline V gene are SNHLY and FYNNEI. The CDR3 here is CASSGGQGLPYGYTF. The DNA for the CDR3 is TGTGCCAGCAGTGGGGGACAGGGGCTCCCCTATGGCTACACCTTC. Drawing the rest from reference TRBV2 and TRBJ1-2, the complete variable domain is EPEVTQTPSHQVTQMGQEVILRCVPISNHLYFYWYRQILGQKVEFLVSFYNNEISEKSEIFDDQFSVERPDGSNFTLKIRSTKLEDSAMYFCASSGGQGLPYGYTFGSGTRLTVV.

The chain is built from TRBV14 and TRBJ2-3; D might be TRBD1 (5 bases). The germline gives CDR1 SGHDN, CDR2 FVKESK. Trimming left V 4 bases short and J 6 bases short, with 17 bases between. CDR3 length: 15 residues. As DNA, the CDR3 is TGTGCCAGCAGCCCCTTAAAGGGGATCTCTGATACGCAGTATTTT. Protein: CASSPLKGISDTQYF.

This chain joins TRBV5-5 and TRBJ2-5; 9 nucleotides agree with TRBD1. Germline V gene lookup returns CDR1 SGHKS and CDR2 YYEKEE (reference sequence). This CDR3 contains 14 residues. The V gene end was trimmed by 4 bases and the J gene end by 4 bases; junction bases not matched to a gene: 5. CDR3 bases: TGTGCCAGCAGCGCGGACAGGGGCCTAGAGACCCAGTACTTC. Its translation is CASSADRGLETQYF.

CDR3 in amino acids: CASSQEYLGKGAYEQYF. For the CDR3, the DNA is TGCGCCAGCAGCCAAGAATATTTGGGGAAAGGGGCCTACGAGCAGTACTTC. The chain has TRBV4-1 and TRBJ2-7; D is possibly TRBD1 (5 bases). Trimming removed 0 bases from V and 2 bases from J, with 17 bases in between. Germline V gene sequence: CDR1 MGHRA, CDR2 YSYEKL. This CDR3 is built from 17 residues.

This chain joins TRBV7-3 and TRBJ1-1; 11 positions match TRBD1. V was pared by 1 base and J by 5 bases, with 9 bases of the junction left unmatched. The CDR3 has 17 amino acids. Germline CDR1 reads SGHTA; CDR2 reads FQGTGA. Here the CDR3 DNA reads TGTGCCAGCAGCTTAATAGGACAGGGGGCGGAAGGGACTGAAGCTTTCTTT. It translates to CASSLIGQGAEGTEAFF.

J is TRBJ1-6 and V is TRBV28; D call uncertain. Germline-derived CDR1 and CDR2 are MDHEN and SYDVKM. V was cut by 3 bases and J by 10 bases, with 4 bases left in between. The CDR3 runs to 11 residues. CDR3 nucleotide sequence: TGTGCCAGCAGTTTGCGATCACCCCTCCACTTT. It is translated as CASSLRSPLHF.

CDR3 sequence: CASSIRGLEQPQHF. The CDR3 nucleotides read TGTGCCAGCAGCATTAGGGGATTGGAGCAGCCCCAGCATTTT. The chain recombines TRBV5-6 with TRBJ1-5; possible D gene TRBD1, 5 bases. V was shortened by 4 bases and J by 7 bases, with 15 bases between the two germline ends. Per germline, CDR1 SGHDT and CDR2 YYEEEE. The CDR3 is 14 residues long.

The chain employs TRBV9 and TRBJ2-7, with TRBD1 matching 9 bases. There are 15 residues in the CDR3. The J segment lost 0 bases and the V segment lost 4 bases, leaving 5 bases of the junction unmatched. Germline CDR1 is SGDLS and CDR2 is YYNGEE. The chain's CDR3 is CASSQTGGPSYEQYF. The CDR3 DNA is TGTGCCAGCAGCCAAACAGGGGGCCCCTCCTACGAGCAGTACTTC. The whole variable domain, filled in from reference TRBV9 and TRBJ2-7, reads DSGVTQTPKHLITATGQRVTLRCSPRSGDLSVYWYQQSLDQGLQFLIQYYNGEERAKGNILERFSAQQFPDLHSELNLSSLELGDSALYFCASSQTGGPSYEQYFGPGTRLTVT.

The V call is TRBV15, the J call TRBJ1-6, with D unclear. The CDR3 extends over 13 amino acids. Between the trimmed V and J ends, which lost 0 bases and 7 bases, there was a span of 4 bases. CDR1 and CDR2 (germline): LNHNV, YYDKDF (reference sequence). CDR3 DNA: TGTGCCACCAGCAGAGATCCCAATTCACCCCTCCACTTT. Translated: CATSRDPNSPLHF.

This rearrangement joins TRBV6-1 to TRBJ2-1, with TRBD2 matching over 11 bases. Germline-derived CDR1 and CDR2 are MNHNS and SASEGT. Germline trimming cut 4 bases from V and 10 bases from J; bases unmatched to any gene: 12. CDR3 length: 16 residues. Written as DNA, the CDR3 is TGTGCCAGCAGTGCCATTAGCGGGGGGGCCGTCGGGGAGCAGTTCTTC. It specifies CASSAISGGAVGEQFF.

The table lists this clone with a count of one. The V gene is TRBV6-1, the J gene TRBJ2-5; 8 bases match TRBD1. The closer fit of TRBJ2-7 to the DNA end suggests the J call may be wrong. Germline CDR1 MNHNS, CDR2 SASEGT. There are 15 residues in the CDR3. Here the CDR3 DNA reads TGTGCCAGCAGATCAGGACAGGGCGGGGCCTACGAGCAGTACTTC. Its translation: CASRSGQGGAYEQYF.

J is TRBJ2-2 and V is TRBV9; no firm D call. The V end was cut by 5 bases, the J end by 0 bases, with 11 bases between. Germline V gene lookup returns CDR1 SGDLS and CDR2 YYNGEE. The CDR3 runs to 15 residues. CDR3 nucleotides: TGTGCCAGCAGAACTACACCTACGAACACCGGGGAGCTGTTTTTT. As protein: CASRTTPTNTGELFF. The full variable domain, rest sourced from reference TRBV9 and TRBJ2-2, is DSGVTQTPKHLITATGQRVTLRCSPRSGDLSVYWYQQSLDQGLQFLIQYYNGEERAKGNILERFSAQQFPDLHSELNLSSLELGDSALYFCASRTTPTNTGELFFGEGSRLTVL.

V usage is TRBV27 and J usage is TRBJ2-2, with D perhaps assigned TRBD1 or TRBD2 (7 bases each). CDR3 length: 17 residues. Trimming stripped 5 bases from V and 1 base from J, with 17 bases between. Germline loops: CDR1 MNHEY, CDR2 SMNVEV (reference sequence). This CDR3 is CASSLLDREGNTGELFF. The CDR3 region has the DNA TGTGCCAGCAGTCTCCTCGACAGGGAGGGGAACACCGGGGAGCTGTTTTTT.

V and J are TRBV28 and TRBJ2-5; TRBD1 agrees at 7 bases. The length of the CDR3 is 13 residues. Per the germline V gene, CDR1 is MDHEN and CDR2 is SYDVKM. The trim removed 2 bases at V and 5 bases at J, leaving 2 bases unmatched. The CDR3 coding sequence is TGTGCCAGCAGTTTAGACAGGGTGGAGACCCAGTACTTC. The encoded protein is CASSLDRVETQYF.